Listed below are T cell receptor beta chains from one sample, sequenced in a study of control samples from healthy donors and cancer patients. Using immunoSEQ multiplex PCR, the repertoire was profiled, and TCRdb retains in-frame clones only, with some absent. The profile covers roughly 190,000 clones, with about 90% appearing a single time and approximately 2% taken by the ten largest. Sequenced input: blood. These receptors came from a young man in good health. Each CDR3 is given with its conserved first and last residue. The D gene is left open where the match is weak. Clone size is stated in some rows and not others, as once, few, many or a class when expanded.

j_gene,abundance,d_gene,v_gene,CDR3nt,CDR3aa
TRBJ1-1,once,-,TRBV12-3/TRBV12-4,TGTGCCAGCAGTTCCCGTTTGGGCACTGAAGCTTTCTTT,CASSSRLGTEAFF
TRBJ2-3,once,-,TRBV18,TGTGCCAGCTCACCGGACGGTTCCACAGATACGCAGTATTTT,CASSPDGSTDTQYF
TRBJ1-3,-,-,TRBV3-1/TRBV3-2,TGTGCCAGCAGCCAAGATCCAGGGTCTGGAAACACCATATATTTT,CASSQDPGSGNTIYF
TRBJ1-5,-,-,TRBV2,TGTGCCAGCAGTCAGGAGACGTATAGCAATCAGCCCCAGCATTTT,CASSQETYSNQPQHF
TRBJ1-2,-,TRBD1,TRBV5-1,TGCGCCAGCAGCTCGAGAGGACAGGGGAACTATGGCTACACCTTC,CASSSRGQGNYGYTF
TRBJ1-4,-,-,TRBV2,TGTGCCAGCATAGGGACCTCGGTTTTCGTAAATGAAAAACTGTTTTTT,CASIGTSVFVNEKLFF
TRBJ1-2,-,-,TRBV19,TGTGCCAGTAGCATATCTAACTATGGCTACACCTTC,CASSISNYGYTF
TRBJ2-3,-,-,TRBV24-1,TGTGCCACCAGTGATCGGGACTCGGGAGAAACGCAGTATTTT,CATSDRDSGETQYF
TRBJ2-3,-,-,TRBV2,TGTGCCAGCAGTGAAGCTGGAGTCCCTAGCACAGATACGCAGTATTTT,CASSEAGVPSTDTQYF
TRBJ1-4,-,-,TRBV2,TGTGCCAGCAGTGAATATGAAAAACTGTTTTTT,CASSEYEKLFF
TRBJ1-2,-,-,TRBV27,TGTGCCAGCAGTCTACGAAGGGGAGACTATGGCTACACCTTC,CASSLRRGDYGYTF
TRBJ1-1,few,-,TRBV2,TGTGCCAGCAGTGAAAGGGGGGGTCCGGTCGGAACTGAAGCTTTCTTT,CASSERGGPVGTEAFF
TRBJ2-1,-,-,TRBV28,TGTGCCAGCACCGAAAATATGGATGAGCAGTTCTTC,CASTENMDEQFF
TRBJ2-5,-,-,TRBV11-3,TGTGCCAGCAGCTATCTAGGGGGGGGCGAGACCCAGTACTTC,CASSYLGGGETQYF
TRBJ2-7,once,TRBD1,TRBV14,TGTGCCAGCAGGGTACAGGGGAACTACGAGCAGTACTTC,CASRVQGNYEQYF
TRBJ2-2,-,TRBD2,TRBV5-1,TGCGCCAGCAGCTTGGAGGCTAGCGGGGGGGCCGGAAACACCGGGGAGCTGTTTTTT,CASSLEASGGAGNTGELFF
TRBJ1-3,-,TRBD1,TRBV7-6,TGTGCCAGCAGCCTACAACAGGGGACCGGGGGCCACTCTGGAAACACCATATATTTT,CASSLQQGTGGHSGNTIYF
TRBJ2-3,-,-,TRBV4-1,TGCGCCAGCAGCCAAGAAAGGAGTGAGGAGGCTAGCTTCGCAGATACGCAGTATTTT,CASSQERSEEASFADTQYF
TRBJ1-2,-,TRBD1,TRBV2,TGTGCCAGCAGGCGAGAAGGGGGCCTTAACTATGGCTACACCTTC,CASRREGGLNYGYTF
TRBJ1-3,once,-,TRBV29-1,TGCAGCGTGAGTCACAGGGAAGGAAACACCATATATTTT,CSVSHREGNTIYF
TRBJ1-2,-,-,TRBV3-1/TRBV3-2,TGTGCCAGCAGCCCCCGTTCTTCGTGGGAAGGCTACACCTTC,CASSPRSSWEGYTF
TRBJ1-5,-,-,TRBV27,TGTGCCAGCAGTTTCGACAGCTATAGCAATCAGCCCCAGCATTTT,CASSFDSYSNQPQHF
TRBJ2-3,-,-,TRBV29-1,TGCAGCGTTGCCGAGGGGCCTTACACAGATACGCAGTATTTT,CSVAEGPYTDTQYF
TRBJ2-7,once,-,TRBV5-6,TGTGCCAGCAGTCGTGCGGGGATCCGCTACGAGCAGTACTTC,CASSRAGIRYEQYF
TRBJ2-1,-,TRBD1,TRBV9,TGTGCCAGCAGCGCCACCCACAGGGGCCCCAATGAGCAGTTCTTC,CASSATHRGPNEQFF
TRBJ1-5,-,-,TRBV7-3,TGTGCCAGCAGCTTGTTTTCTAGACAGGTTCCTCATCAGCCCCAGCATTTT,CASSLFSRQVPHQPQHF
TRBJ2-3,-,TRBD2,TRBV7-6,TGTGCCAGCAGCGCCGGGACTAGCGGGGTTGATACGCAGTATTTT,CASSAGTSGVDTQYF
TRBJ2-5,-,-,TRBV3-1/TRBV3-2,TGTGCCAGCAGCCAATTTCGGGAAGAGACCCAGTACTTC,CASSQFREETQYF
TRBJ1-2,-,-,TRBV19,TGTGCCAGTAGTATCGGGGGGTTTAACTATGGCTACACCTTC,CASSIGGFNYGYTF
TRBJ2-1,-,TRBD2,TRBV9,TGTGCCAGCAGCGCCATTAGCGGGGGGGCGGGGAATGAGCAGTTCTTC,CASSAISGGAGNEQFF
TRBJ1-4,-,-,TRBV6-5,TGTGCCAGCCGGTTGGGGGACATCCGTGAAAAACTGTTTTTT,CASRLGDIREKLFF
TRBJ2-1,-,TRBD2,TRBV12-3/TRBV12-4,TGTGCCAGCAGTTTAGTGGGGGGAGGGGAGCAGTTCTTC,CASSLVGGGEQFF
TRBJ2-5,-,TRBD1,TRBV25-1,TGTGCCAGCAGTGACCGCAGGGGGACATACCAAGAGACCCAGTACTTC,CASSDRRGTYQETQYF
TRBJ1-2,-,-,TRBV3-1/TRBV3-2,TGTGCCAGCAGCCAAGTTTGGGATCGGGGCTACTATGGCTACACCTTC,CASSQVWDRGYYGYTF
TRBJ1-2,-,-,TRBV6-6,TGTGCCACTGTTGGGGTACTCTATGGCTACACCTTC,CATVGVLYGYTF
TRBJ2-7,-,-,TRBV19,TGTGCCAGTACCCCAGGGTACAACTCCTACGAGCAGTACTTC,CASTPGYNSYEQYF
TRBJ1-1,-,TRBD1,TRBV18,TGTGCCAGCTCACGGGGGACAGAATACACTGAAGCTTTCTTT,CASSRGTEYTEAFF
TRBJ1-2,-,TRBD1,TRBV5-6,TGTGCCAGCAGCTTCCGCCAGGGGGCATATGGCTACACCTTC,CASSFRQGAYGYTF
TRBJ2-3,-,-,TRBV29-1,TGCAGCGTTGAAATGAATTCTGATACGCAGTATTTT,CSVEMNSDTQYF
TRBJ1-1,-,-,TRBV6-5,TGTGCCAGCAGGGACCGGGTCCTAAACACTGAAGCTTTCTTT,CASRDRVLNTEAFF
TRBJ2-6,-,-,TRBV4-2,TGTGCCAGCGGGCCACAGACTGGGGCCAACGTCCTGACTTTC,CASGPQTGANVLTF
TRBJ2-5,-,TRBD2,TRBV4-2,TGTGCCAGCAGCCAAGACCTAGCGGGACCCTCCCAAGAGACCCAGTACTTC,CASSQDLAGPSQETQYF